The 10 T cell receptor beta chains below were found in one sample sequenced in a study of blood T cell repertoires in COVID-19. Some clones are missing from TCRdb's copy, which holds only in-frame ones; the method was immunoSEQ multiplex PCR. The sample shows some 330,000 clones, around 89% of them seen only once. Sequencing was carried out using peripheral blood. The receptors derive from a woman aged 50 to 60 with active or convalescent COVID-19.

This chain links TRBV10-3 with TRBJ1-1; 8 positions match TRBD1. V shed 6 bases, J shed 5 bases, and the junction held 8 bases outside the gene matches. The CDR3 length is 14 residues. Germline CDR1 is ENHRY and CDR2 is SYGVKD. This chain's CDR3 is CAIRGDRGRTEAFF. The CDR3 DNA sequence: TGTGCCATCAGAGGTGACAGGGGACGAACTGAAGCTTTCTTT.

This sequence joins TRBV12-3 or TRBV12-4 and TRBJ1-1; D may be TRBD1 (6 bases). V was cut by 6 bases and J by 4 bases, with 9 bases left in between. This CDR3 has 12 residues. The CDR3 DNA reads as TGTGCCAGCAGGCGGGGGCTCACTGAAGCTTTCTTT. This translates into CASRRGLTEAFF.

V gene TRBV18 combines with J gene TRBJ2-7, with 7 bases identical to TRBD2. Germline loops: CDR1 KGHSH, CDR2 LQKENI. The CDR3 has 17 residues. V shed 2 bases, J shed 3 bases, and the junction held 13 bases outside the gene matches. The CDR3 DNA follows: TGTGCCAGCTCACCAGGGACGGTGGCGGGAGACCTCTACGAGCAGTACTTC. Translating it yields CASSPGTVAGDLYEQYF.

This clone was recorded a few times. CDR3 region: CASSPDPGVYTGELFF. As DNA, the CDR3 is TGTGCCAGCAGCCCCGACCCAGGCGTGTACACCGGGGAGCTGTTTTTT. The V call is TRBV3-1 (or the pseudogene TRBV3-2), the J call TRBJ2-2; D is ambiguous. The CDR3 runs 16 residues. The germline V gene has CDR1 LGHDT and CDR2 YNNKEL (reference sequence). V was cut by 4 bases and J by 3 bases, with 15 bases left in between.

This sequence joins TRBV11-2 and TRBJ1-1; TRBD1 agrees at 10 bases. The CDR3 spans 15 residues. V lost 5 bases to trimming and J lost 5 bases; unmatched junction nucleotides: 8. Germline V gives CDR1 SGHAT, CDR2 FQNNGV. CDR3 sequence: CASSGRDRGGTEAFF. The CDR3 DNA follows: TGTGCCAGCAGCGGACGGGACAGGGGCGGGACTGAAGCTTTCTTT. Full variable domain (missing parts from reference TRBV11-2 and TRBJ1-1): EAGVAQSPRYKIIEKRQSVAFWCNPISGHATLYWYQQILGQGPKLLIQFQNNGVVDDSQLPKDRFSAERLKGVDSTLKIQPAKLEDSAVYLCASSGRDRGGTEAFFGQGTRLTVV.

The CDR3 DNA is TGTGCCAGCAAGACTAGCGGGGGTCTAGAGACCCAGTACTTC. Its translation: CASKTSGGLETQYF. V is TRBV2 and J is TRBJ2-5; 12 nucleotides align to TRBD2. Germline lookup yields CDR1 SNHLY and CDR2 FYNNEI. V trimming: 7 bases; J trimming: 4 bases; junction bases outside the gene matches: 4. The CDR3 runs to 14 residues. The entire variable domain, with the rest obtained from reference TRBV2 and TRBJ2-5, is as follows: EPEVTQTPSHQVTQMGQEVILRCVPISNHLYFYWYRQILGQKVEFLVSFYNNEISEKSEIFDDQFSVERPDGSNFTLKIRSTKLEDSAMYFCASKTSGGLETQYFGPGTRLLVL.

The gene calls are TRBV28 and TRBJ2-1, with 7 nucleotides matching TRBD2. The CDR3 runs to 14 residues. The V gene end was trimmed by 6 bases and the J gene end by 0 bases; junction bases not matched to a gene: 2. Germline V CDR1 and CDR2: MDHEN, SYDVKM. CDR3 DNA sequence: TGTGCCAGCAGAGCGGGGAGCTCCTACAATGAGCAGTTCTTC. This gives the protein CASRAGSSYNEQFF.

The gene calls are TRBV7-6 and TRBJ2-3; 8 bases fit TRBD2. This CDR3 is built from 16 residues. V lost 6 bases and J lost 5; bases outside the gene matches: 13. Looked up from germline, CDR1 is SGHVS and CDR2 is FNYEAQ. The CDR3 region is CASRPTSGGRGDTQYF. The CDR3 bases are TGTGCCAGCAGACCAACTAGCGGAGGGAGGGGAGATACGCAGTATTTT.

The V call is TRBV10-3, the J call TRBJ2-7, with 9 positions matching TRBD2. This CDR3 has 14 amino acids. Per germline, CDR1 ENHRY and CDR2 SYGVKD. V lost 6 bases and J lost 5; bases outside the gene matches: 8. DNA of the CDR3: TGTGCCATCAGGGTTAGCGGGGGAGAGAACGAGCAGTACTTC. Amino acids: CAIRVSGGENEQYF.

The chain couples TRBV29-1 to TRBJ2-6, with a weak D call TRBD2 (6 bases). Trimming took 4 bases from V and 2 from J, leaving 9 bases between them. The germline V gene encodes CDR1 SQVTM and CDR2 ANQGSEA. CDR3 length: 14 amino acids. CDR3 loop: CSVVGGTGANVLTF. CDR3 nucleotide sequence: TGCAGCGTTGTGGGAGGTACTGGGGCCAACGTCCTGACTTTC. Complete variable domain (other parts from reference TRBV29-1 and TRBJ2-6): SAVISQKPSRDICQRGTSLTIQCQVDSQVTMMFWYRQQPGQSLTLIATANQGSEATYESGFVIDKFPISRPNLTFSTLTVSNMSPEDSSIYLCSVVGGTGANVLTFGAGSRLTVL.